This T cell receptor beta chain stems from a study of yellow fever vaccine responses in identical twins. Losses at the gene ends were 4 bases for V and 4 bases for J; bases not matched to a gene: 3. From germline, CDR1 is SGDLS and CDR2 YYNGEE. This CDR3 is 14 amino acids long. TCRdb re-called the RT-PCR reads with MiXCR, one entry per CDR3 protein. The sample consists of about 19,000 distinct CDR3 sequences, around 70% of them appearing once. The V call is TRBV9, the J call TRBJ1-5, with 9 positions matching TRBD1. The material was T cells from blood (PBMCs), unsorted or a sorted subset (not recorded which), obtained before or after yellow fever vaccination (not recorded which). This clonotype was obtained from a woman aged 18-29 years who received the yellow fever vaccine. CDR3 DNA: TGTGCCAGCAGCACAGGGGGCCTTAATCAGCCCCAGCATTTT. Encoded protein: CASSTGGLNQPQHF.